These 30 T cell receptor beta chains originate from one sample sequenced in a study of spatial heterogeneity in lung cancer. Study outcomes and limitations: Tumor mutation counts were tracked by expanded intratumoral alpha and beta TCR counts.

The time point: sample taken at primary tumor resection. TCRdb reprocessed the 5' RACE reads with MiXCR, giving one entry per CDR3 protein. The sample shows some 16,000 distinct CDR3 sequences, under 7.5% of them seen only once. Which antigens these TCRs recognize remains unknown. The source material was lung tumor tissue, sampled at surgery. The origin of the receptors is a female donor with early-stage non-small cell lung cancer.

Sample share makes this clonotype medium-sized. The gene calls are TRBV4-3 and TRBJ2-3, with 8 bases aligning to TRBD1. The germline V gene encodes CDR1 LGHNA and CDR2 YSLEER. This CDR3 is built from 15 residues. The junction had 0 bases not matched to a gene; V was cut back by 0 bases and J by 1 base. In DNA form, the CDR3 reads TGCGCCAGCAGCCAAGAGACAGGGGGCACAGATACGCAGTATTTT. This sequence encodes CASSQETGGTDTQYF.

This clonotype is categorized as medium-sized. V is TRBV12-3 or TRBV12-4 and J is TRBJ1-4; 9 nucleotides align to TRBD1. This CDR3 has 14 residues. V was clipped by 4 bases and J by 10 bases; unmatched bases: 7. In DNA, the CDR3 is TGTGCCAGCAGTTCCGGGACAGGGAGTGGAAAACTGTTTTTT. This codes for CASSSGTGSGKLFF.

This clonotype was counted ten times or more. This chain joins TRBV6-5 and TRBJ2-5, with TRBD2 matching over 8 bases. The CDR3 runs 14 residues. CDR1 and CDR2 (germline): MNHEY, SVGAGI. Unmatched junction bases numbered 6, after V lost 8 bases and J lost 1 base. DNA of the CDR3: TGTGCCAGCTCAACTAGCGGAGCCCAAGAGACCCAGTACTTC. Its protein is CASSTSGAQETQYF.

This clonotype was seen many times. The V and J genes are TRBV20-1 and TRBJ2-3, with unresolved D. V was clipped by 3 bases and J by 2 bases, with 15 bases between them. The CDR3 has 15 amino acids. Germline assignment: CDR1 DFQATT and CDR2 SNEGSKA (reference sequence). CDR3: CSARSPRGPTDTQYF. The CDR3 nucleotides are TGCAGTGCTAGGTCCCCTCGTGGTCCCACAGATACGCAGTATTTT.

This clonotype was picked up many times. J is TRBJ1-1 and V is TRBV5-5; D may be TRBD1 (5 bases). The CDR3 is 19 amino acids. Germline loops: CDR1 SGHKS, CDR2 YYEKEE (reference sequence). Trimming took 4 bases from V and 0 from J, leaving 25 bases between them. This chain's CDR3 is CASSRGGRTASLMNTEAFF. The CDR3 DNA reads TGTGCCAGCAGCCGTGGGGGGAGAACGGCTTCCCTAATGAACACTGAAGCTTTCTTT.

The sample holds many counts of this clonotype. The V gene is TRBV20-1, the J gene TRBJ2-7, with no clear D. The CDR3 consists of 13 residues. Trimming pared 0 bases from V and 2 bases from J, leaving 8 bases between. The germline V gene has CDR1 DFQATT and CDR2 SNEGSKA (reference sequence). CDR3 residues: CSAREVLTYEQYF. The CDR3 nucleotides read TGCAGTGCTAGAGAGGTTTTGACCTACGAGCAGTACTTC.

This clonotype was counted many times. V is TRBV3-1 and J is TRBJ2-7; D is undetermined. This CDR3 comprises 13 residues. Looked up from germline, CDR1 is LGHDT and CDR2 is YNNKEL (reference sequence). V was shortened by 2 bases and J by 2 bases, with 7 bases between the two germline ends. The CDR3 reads CASSQLATYEQYF. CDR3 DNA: TGTGCCAGCAGCCAACTGGCTACCTACGAGCAGTACTTC.

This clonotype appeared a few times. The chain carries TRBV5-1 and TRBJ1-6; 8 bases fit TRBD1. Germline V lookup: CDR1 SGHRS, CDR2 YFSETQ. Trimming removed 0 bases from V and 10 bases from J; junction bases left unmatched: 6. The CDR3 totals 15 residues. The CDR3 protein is CASSLGMGQDSPLHF. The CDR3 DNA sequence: TGCGCCAGCAGCTTGGGAATGGGACAGGACTCACCCCTCCACTTT.

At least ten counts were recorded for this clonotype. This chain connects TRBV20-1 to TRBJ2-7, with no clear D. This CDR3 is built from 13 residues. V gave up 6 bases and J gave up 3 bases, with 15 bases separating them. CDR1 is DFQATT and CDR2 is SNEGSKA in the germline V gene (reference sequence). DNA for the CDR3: TGCAGTGCCAATTGGGCCGGAAACTACGAGCAGTACTTC. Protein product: CSANWAGNYEQYF.

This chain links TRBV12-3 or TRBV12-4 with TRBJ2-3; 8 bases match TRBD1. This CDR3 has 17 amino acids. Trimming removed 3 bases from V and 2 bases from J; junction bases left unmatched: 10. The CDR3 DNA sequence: TGTGCCAGCAGTTTCGCCCGGACAGGGAGCCTCACAGATACGCAGTATTTT. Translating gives CASSFARTGSLTDTQYF.

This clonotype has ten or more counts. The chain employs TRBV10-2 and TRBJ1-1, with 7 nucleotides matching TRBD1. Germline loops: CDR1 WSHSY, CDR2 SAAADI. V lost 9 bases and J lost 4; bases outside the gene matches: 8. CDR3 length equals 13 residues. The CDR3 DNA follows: TGCGCCAGTCATAAACAGGGGAGCACTGAAGCTTTCTTT. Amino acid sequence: CASHKQGSTEAFF.

The DNA of the CDR3 is TGCAGTGCCCGGGGACTGATCTATAATTCACCCCTCCACTTT. Its translation: CSARGLIYNSPLHF. V usage is TRBV20-1 and J usage is TRBJ1-6, with a possible D match to TRBD1 (5 bases). The V gene's germline CDR1 is DFQATT and CDR2 SNEGSKA (reference sequence). V was pared by 6 bases and J by 3 bases, with 12 bases between. The CDR3 runs to 14 residues.

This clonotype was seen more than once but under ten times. This CDR3 is CASSFGSGGARNEQFF. Here the CDR3 DNA reads TGTGCCAGCAGCTTCGGTAGCGGGGGGGCTCGGAATGAGCAGTTCTTC. The chain combines TRBV7-9 with TRBJ2-1; 11 bases align to TRBD2. The V segment lost 3 bases and the J segment 7 bases; nucleotides outside the gene matches: 8. The CDR3 extends over 16 amino acids. The germline V gene has CDR1 SEHNR and CDR2 FQNEAQ (reference sequence).

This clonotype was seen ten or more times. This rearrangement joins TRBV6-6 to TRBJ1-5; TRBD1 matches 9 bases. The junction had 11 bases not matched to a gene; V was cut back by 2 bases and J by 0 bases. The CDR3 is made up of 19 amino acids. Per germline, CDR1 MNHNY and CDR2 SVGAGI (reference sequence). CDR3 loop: CASSYPRDRGLNSNQPQHF. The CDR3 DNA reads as TGTGCCAGCAGTTACCCCCGTGACAGGGGGTTGAATAGCAATCAGCCCCAGCATTTT.

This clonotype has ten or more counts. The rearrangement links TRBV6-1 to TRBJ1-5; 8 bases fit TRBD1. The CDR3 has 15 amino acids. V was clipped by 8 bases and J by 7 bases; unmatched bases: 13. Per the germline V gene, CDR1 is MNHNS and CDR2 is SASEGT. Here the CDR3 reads CASLGTGQGGQPQHF. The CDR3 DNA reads TGTGCCAGCCTCGGCACAGGACAGGGTGGGCAGCCCCAGCATTTT.

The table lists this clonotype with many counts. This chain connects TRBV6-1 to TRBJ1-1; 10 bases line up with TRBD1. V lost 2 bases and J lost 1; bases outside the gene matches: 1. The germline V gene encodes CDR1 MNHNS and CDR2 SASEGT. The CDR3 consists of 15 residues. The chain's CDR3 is CASSERDRGNTEAFF. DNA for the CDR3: TGTGCCAGCAGTGAAAGGGACAGGGGGAACACTGAAGCTTTCTTT.

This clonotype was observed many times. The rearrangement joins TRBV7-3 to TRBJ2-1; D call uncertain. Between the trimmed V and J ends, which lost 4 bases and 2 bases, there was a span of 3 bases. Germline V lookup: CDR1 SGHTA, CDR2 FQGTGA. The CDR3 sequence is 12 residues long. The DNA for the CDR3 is TGTGCCAGCAGCTCAACCTACAATGAGCAGTTCTTC. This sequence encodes CASSSTYNEQFF.

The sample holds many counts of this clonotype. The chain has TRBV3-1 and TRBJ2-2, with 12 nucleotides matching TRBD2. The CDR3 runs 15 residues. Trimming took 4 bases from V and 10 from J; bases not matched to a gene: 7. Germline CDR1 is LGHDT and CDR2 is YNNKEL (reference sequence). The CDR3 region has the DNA TGTGCCAGCAGCCTAGGACTAGCGGGGTCCCAGGAGCTGTTTTTT. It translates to CASSLGLAGSQELFF.

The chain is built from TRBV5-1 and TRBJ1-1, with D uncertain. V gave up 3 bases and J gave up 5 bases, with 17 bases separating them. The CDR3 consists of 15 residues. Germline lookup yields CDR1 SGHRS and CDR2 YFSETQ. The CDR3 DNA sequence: TGCGCCAGCAGCTCTCCGGGCCCAAGGAAGACTGAAGCTTTCTTT. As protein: CASSSPGPRKTEAFF. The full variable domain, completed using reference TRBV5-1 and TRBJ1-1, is KAGVTQTPRYLIKTRGQQVTLSCSPISGHRSVSWYQQTPGQGLQFLFEYFSETQRNKGNFPGRFSGRQFSNSRSEMNVSTLELGDSALYLCASSSPGPRKTEAFFGQGTRLTVV.

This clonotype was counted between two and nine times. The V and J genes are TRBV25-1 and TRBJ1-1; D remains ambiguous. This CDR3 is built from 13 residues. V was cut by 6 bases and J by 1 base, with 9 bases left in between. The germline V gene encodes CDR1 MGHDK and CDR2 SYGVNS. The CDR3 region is CASRGSGNTEAFF. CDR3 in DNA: TGTGCCAGCAGGGGATCCGGGAACACTGAAGCTTTCTTT.

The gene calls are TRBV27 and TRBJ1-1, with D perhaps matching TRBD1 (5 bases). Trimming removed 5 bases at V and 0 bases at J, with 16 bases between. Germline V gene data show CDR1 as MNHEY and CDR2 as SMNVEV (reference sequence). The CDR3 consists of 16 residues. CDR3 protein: CASSPTPGRLNTEAFF. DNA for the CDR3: TGTGCCAGCAGTCCCACACCGGGACGCTTGAACACTGAAGCTTTCTTT.

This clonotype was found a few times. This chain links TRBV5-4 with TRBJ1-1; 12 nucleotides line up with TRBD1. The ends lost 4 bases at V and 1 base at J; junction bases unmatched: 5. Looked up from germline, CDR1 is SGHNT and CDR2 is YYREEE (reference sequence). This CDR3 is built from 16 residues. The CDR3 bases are TGTGCCAGCAGCCGGGGACAGGGGGCCCGGAACACTGAAGCTTTCTTT. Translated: CASSRGQGARNTEAFF.

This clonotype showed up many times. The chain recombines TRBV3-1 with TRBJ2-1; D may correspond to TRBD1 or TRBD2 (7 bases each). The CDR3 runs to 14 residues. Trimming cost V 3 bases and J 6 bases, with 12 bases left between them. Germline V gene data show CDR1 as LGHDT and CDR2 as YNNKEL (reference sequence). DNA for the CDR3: TGTGCCAGCAGCCATGCAGGGGGGGGCAATGAGCAGTTCTTC. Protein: CASSHAGGGNEQFF.

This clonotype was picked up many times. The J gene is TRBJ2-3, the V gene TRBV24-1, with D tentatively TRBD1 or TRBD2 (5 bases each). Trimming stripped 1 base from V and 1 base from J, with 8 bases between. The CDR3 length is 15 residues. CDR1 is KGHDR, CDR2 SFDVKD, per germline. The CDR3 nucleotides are TGTGCCACCAGTGATTTCGGGACCGGCACAGATACGCAGTATTTT. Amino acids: CATSDFGTGTDTQYF.

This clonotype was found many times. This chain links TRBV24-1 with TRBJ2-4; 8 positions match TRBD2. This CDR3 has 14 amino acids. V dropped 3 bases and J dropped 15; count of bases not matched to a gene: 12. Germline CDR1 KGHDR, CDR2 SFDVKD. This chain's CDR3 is CATSDASSGGTMYF. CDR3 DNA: TGTGCCACCAGTGATGCATCCTCGGGGGGGACGATGTACTTC.

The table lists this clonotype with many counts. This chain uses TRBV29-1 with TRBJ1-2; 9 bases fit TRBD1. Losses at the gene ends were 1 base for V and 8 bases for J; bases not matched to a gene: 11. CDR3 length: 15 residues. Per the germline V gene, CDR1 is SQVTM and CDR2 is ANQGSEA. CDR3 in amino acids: CSVEGGQGTYGGYTF. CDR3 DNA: TGCAGCGTTGAAGGTGGACAGGGGACCTATGGGGGCTACACCTTC.

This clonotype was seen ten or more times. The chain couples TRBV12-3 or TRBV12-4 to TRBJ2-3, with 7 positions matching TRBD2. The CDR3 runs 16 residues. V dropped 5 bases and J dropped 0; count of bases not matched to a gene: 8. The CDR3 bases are TGTGCCAGCAGTACCTACAGCGGGGTTAGCACAGATACGCAGTATTTT. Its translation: CASSTYSGVSTDTQYF.

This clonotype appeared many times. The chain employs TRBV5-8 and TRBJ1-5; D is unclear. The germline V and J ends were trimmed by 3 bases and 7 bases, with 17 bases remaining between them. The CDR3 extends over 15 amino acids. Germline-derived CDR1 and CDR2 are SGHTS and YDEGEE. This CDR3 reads CASSSAGMNRQPQHF. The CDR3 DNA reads TGTGCCAGCAGCTCTGCGGGGATGAATAGACAGCCCCAGCATTTT.

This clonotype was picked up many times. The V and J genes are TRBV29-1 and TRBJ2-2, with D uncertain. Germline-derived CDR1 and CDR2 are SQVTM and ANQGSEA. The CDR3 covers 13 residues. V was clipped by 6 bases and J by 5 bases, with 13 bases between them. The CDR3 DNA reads TGCAGCGTGAAAGGGATGGAAACCGGGGAGCTGTTTTTT. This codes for CSVKGMETGELFF.

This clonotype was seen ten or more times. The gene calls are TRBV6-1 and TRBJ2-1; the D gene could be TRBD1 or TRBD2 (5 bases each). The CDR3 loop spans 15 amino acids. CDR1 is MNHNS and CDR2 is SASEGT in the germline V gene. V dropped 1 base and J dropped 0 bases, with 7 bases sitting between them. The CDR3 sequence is CASSEEGSSYNEQFF. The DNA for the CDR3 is TGTGCCAGCAGTGAAGAGGGGAGCTCCTACAATGAGCAGTTCTTC.